The T cell receptor (beta chain) described here comes from a study of cytomegalovirus exposure and HLA in healthy donors. Germline lookup yields CDR1 MNHEY and CDR2 SMNVEV (reference sequence). This CDR3 is 14 amino acids long. The ends were cut back, 6 bases at V and 0 bases at J, with 8 bases in the middle. PCR involved 60 Vbeta and 13 Jbeta primers. Assay: immunoSEQ multiplex PCR; the TCRdb copy retains only in-frame clones and omits some. The sample includes roughly 190,000 clones, around 86% of them seen just once. The V call is TRBV27, the J call TRBJ2-2, with unresolved D. The source is a woman younger than 35 in good health and CMV-seronegative. Specimen: PBMCs. CDR3 nucleotide sequence: TGTGCCAGCAGGCAAGCTTCGAACACCGGGGAGCTGTTTTTT. Residues: CASRQASNTGELFF.